The 30 T cell receptor beta chains in this list originate from one sample, sequenced in a study of tumor-infiltrating lymphocytes in localized non-small cell lung cancer. Profiled with immunoSEQ multiplex PCR; TCRdb holds only in-frame clones, not every one. The sample lists more than 1,300 clones; around 85% were seen once. Sequencing was performed on lung tumor tissue. These receptors were taken from a human donor with non-small cell lung cancer.

The V and J genes are TRBV5-6 and TRBJ2-4, with D perhaps TRBD1 or TRBD2 (5 bases each). The CDR3 spans 14 residues. Looked up from germline, CDR1 is SGHDT and CDR2 is YYEEEE. V was clipped by 0 bases and J by 3 bases, with 7 bases between them. CDR3 nucleotides: TGTGCCAGCAGCTTGGGAGGGGACAAAAACATTCAGTACTTC. Translating gives CASSLGGDKNIQYF. The full variable domain, with the rest looked up from reference TRBV5-6 and TRBJ2-4, is DAGVTQSPTHLIKTRGQQVTLRCSPKSGHDTVSWYQQALGQGPQFIFQYYEEEERQRGNFPDRFSGHQFPNYSSELNVNALLLGDSALYLCASSLGGDKNIQYFGAGTRLSVL.

Notes on this clone: Other DNA sequences within the sample encode an identical CDR3. The chain couples TRBV30 to TRBJ1-5; D call uncertain. Between the trimmed V and J ends, which lost 0 bases and 4 bases, there was a span of 7 bases. This CDR3 contains 13 residues. Germline values: CDR1 GTSNPN, CDR2 SVGIG (reference sequence). This CDR3 is CAWSVAGNQPQHF. The DNA of the CDR3 is TGTGCCTGGAGTGTAGCTGGGAATCAGCCCCAGCATTTT.

The chain recombines TRBV5-1 with TRBJ1-2; 7 nucleotides line up with TRBD1. Germline V lookup: CDR1 SGHRS, CDR2 YFSETQ. The CDR3 length is 12 residues. Unmatched junction bases numbered 3, after V lost 0 bases and J lost 10 bases. The CDR3: CASSLVTGDYTF. CDR3 DNA sequence: TGCGCCAGCAGCTTGGTCACAGGGGACTACACCTTC.

The chain carries TRBV5-4 and TRBJ1-1, with D possibly matching TRBD1 (6 bases). The length of the CDR3 is 12 residues. Germline lookup yields CDR1 SGHNT and CDR2 YYREEE (reference sequence). V was shortened by 4 bases and J by 6 bases, with 10 bases between the two germline ends. The CDR3 is CASSVDSAEAFF. For the CDR3, the DNA is TGTGCCAGCAGCGTGGACAGTGCTGAAGCTTTCTTT.

V and J are TRBV14 and TRBJ1-3, with TRBD1 matching 9 bases. V was pared by 10 bases and J by 3 bases, with 16 bases of the junction left unmatched. The CDR3 has 17 residues. Germline V gives CDR1 SGHDN, CDR2 FVKESK. The CDR3, as DNA: TGTGCCAACCTCCGGGACAGGGAAGTTGTTTGTGGAAACACCATATATTTT. Its translation is CANLRDREVVCGNTIYF.

The chain combines TRBV9 with TRBJ1-1, with D uncertain. The CDR3 consists of 15 residues. V was trimmed by 4 bases and J by 0 bases, leaving 13 bases between them. CDR1 and CDR2 (germline): SGDLS, YYNGEE. CDR3 amino acids: CASSTRRDMNTEAFF. CDR3 in DNA: TGTGCCAGCAGCACCCGGAGGGATATGAACACTGAAGCTTTCTTT.

The chain combines TRBV19 with TRBJ2-2, with 7 bases identical to TRBD2. Germline CDR1 reads LNHDA; CDR2 reads SQIVND (reference sequence). There are 18 residues in the CDR3. V lost 2 bases, J lost 5 bases, and 14 bases stayed unmatched. The CDR3 is CASSIYPSGGVGTGELFF. The CDR3 nucleotides are TGTGCCAGTAGTATATACCCTAGCGGTGGGGTTGGAACCGGGGAGCTGTTTTTT.

On this clone itself: Compared with germline, one end of the junction differs, possibly owing to a read error. V gene TRBV29-1 combines with J gene TRBJ1-1; TRBD1 matches at 9 bases. The CDR3 has 14 amino acids. Germline V CDR1 and CDR2: SQVTM, ANQGSEA. The CDR3, as DNA: TGCAGCCTTGAAAAGGGGACAGGGTATACTGAAGCTTTCTTT. It translates to CSLEKGTGYTEAFF.

J is TRBJ2-2 and V is TRBV6-4; 9 bases map to TRBD1. The CDR3 runs to 14 residues. Germline CDR1 and CDR2: MRHNA and SNTAGT. Trimming removed 4 bases from V and 3 bases from J; junction bases left unmatched: 0. CDR3 nucleotides: TGTGCCAGCAGTGGGACAGGGGACACCGGGGAGCTGTTTTTT. Translation: CASSGTGDTGELFF.

The rearrangement joins TRBV7-2 to TRBJ2-1; TRBD2 matches at 9 bases. V dropped 1 base and J dropped 8; count of bases not matched to a gene: 6. The CDR3 extends over 15 amino acids. Germline lookup yields CDR1 SGHTA and CDR2 FQGNSA. CDR3 sequence: CASSLDSGSLDEQFF. DNA for the CDR3: TGTGCCAGCAGCTTAGATAGCGGGAGCCTCGATGAGCAGTTCTTC.

The genes are TRBV30 and TRBJ1-6; D is undetermined. V dropped 8 bases and J dropped 7 bases, with 9 bases sitting between them. Germline CDR1 reads GTSNPN; CDR2 reads SVGIG (reference sequence). The CDR3 has 11 amino acids. This CDR3 is CASSENSPLHF. The DNA of the CDR3 is TGTGCCAGCTCGGAGAATTCACCCCTCCACTTT.

The rearrangement joins TRBV21-1 to TRBJ1-1. TRBV21-1 is shown as a pseudogene. The CDR3 runs to 16 residues. Here the CDR3 reads CASSSLFYTIRTEAFF. CDR3 nucleotides: TGTGCCAGCAGTTCGCTATTCTACACAATTCGCACTGAAGCTTTCTTT.

This chain's CDR3 is CASSLVGVSSGNTIYF. DNA of the CDR3: TGTGCCAGCAGCCTCGTGGGGGTTAGCTCTGGAAACACCATATATTTT. The chain has TRBV7-8 and TRBJ1-3; D possibly corresponds to TRBD1 (5 bases). This CDR3 comprises 16 residues. V lost 5 bases to trimming and J lost 0 bases, with 14 bases between them. CDR1 and CDR2 (germline): SGHVS, FQNEAQ.

This clone was recorded a few times. The gene calls are TRBV30 and TRBJ1-1, with D unclear. CDR3 length equals 11 residues. With 0 bases removed from V and 6 bases from J, the gap between germline ends came to 5 bases. Germline CDR1 and CDR2: GTSNPN and SVGIG (reference sequence). CDR3 protein: CAWSVSSEAFF. The CDR3 DNA follows: TGTGCCTGGAGTGTATCTTCTGAAGCTTTCTTT.

This clone was observed a few times. The chain links TRBV15 to TRBJ2-7; D may correspond to TRBD1 or TRBD2 (5 bases each). The CDR3 covers 14 residues. From germline, CDR1 is LNHNV and CDR2 YYDKDF (reference sequence). Deletions cut 1 base from V and 5 bases from J, with 12 bases between. This chain's CDR3 is CATSRGGAADEQYF. CDR3 bases: TGTGCCACCAGCAGAGGAGGGGCGGCGGACGAGCAGTACTTC.

The chain uses TRBV5-1 and TRBJ2-2, with no clear D. The germline CDR1 and CDR2 sequences are SGHRS and YFSETQ. The length of the CDR3 is 15 residues. Between the trimmed V and J ends, which lost 4 bases and 5 bases, there was a span of 15 bases. CDR3 sequence: CASSEDGRSTGELFF. The CDR3 DNA is TGCGCCAGCAGCGAAGACGGACGGTCAACCGGGGAGCTGTTTTTT.

V and J are TRBV9 and TRBJ1-3, with 12 bases aligning to TRBD1. The length of the CDR3 is 17 residues. Unmatched junction bases numbered 9, after V lost 4 bases and J lost 4 bases. Germline CDR1 SGDLS, CDR2 YYNGEE. The DNA for the CDR3 is TGTGCCAGCAGCTTAACCGGGACAGGGGGCAGCGGAAACACCATATATTTT. The encoded protein is CASSLTGTGGSGNTIYF. Filled out from reference TRBV9 and TRBJ1-3, the complete variable domain reads DSGVTQTPKHLITATGQRVTLRCSPRSGDLSVYWYQQSLDQGLQFLIQYYNGEERAKGNILERFSAQQFPDLHSELNLSSLELGDSALYFCASSLTGTGGSGNTIYFGEGSWLTVV.

Only one count was recorded for this clone. The genes are TRBV2 and TRBJ1-2; D remains ambiguous. Per the germline V gene, CDR1 is SNHLY and CDR2 is FYNNEI. Trimming removed 7 bases at V and 3 bases at J, with 12 bases between. The CDR3 sequence is 13 residues long. The chain's CDR3 is CASTGSPYYGYTF. The DNA for the CDR3 is TGTGCCAGCACCGGGAGCCCTTACTATGGCTACACCTTC.

The rearrangement links TRBV29-1 to TRBJ1-3; no reliable D call. Per the germline V gene, CDR1 is SQVTM and CDR2 is ANQGSEA. This CDR3 has 14 amino acids. Trimming shortened V by 0 bases and J by 3 bases, and 9 bases separated the two germline ends. CDR3 DNA: TGCAGCGTTGAAGATCTTCGGGGTGGAAACACCATATATTTT. Translating it yields CSVEDLRGGNTIYF.

This chain uses TRBV4-1 with TRBJ2-3; D ambiguous. V lost 4 bases, J lost 4 bases, and 9 bases lay in between. Germline lookup yields CDR1 MGHRA and CDR2 YSYEKL. This CDR3 comprises 13 residues. For the CDR3, the DNA is TGCGCCAGCAGCCTTCGACTCTCAGATACGCAGTATTTT. Protein sequence: CASSLRLSDTQYF.

This clone has a handful of counts. This sequence joins TRBV2 and TRBJ1-5; possible D gene TRBD1, 5 bases. V lost 6 bases to trimming and J lost 3 bases, with 12 bases between them. The germline gives CDR1 SNHLY, CDR2 FYNNEI. The CDR3 runs 14 residues. CDR3 loop: CASSYDSSNQPQHF. In nucleotides, the CDR3 is TGTGCCAGCAGCTATGACAGTTCCAATCAGCCCCAGCATTTT.

V is TRBV2 and J is TRBJ2-7; D unresolved. Per the germline V gene, CDR1 is SNHLY and CDR2 is FYNNEI. The ends were cut back, 3 bases at V and 3 bases at J, with 9 bases in the middle. The CDR3 length is 13 residues. DNA of the CDR3: TGTGCCAGCAGTGACGGACGTGACTACGAGCAGTACTTC. Amino acids: CASSDGRDYEQYF.

V is TRBV29-1 and J is TRBJ2-7; D not resolved. With 5 bases removed from V and 3 bases from J, the gap between germline ends came to 8 bases. This CDR3 has 11 amino acids. The germline CDR1 and CDR2 sequences are SQVTM and ANQGSEA. The CDR3 DNA reads TGCAGCGTTCTGGGCAACTACGAGCAGTACTTC. It yields the protein CSVLGNYEQYF.

This chain connects TRBV6-1 to TRBJ1-4; no definite D call. Germline loops: CDR1 MNHNS, CDR2 SASEGT. This CDR3 comprises 17 residues. The V gene lost 0 bases and the J gene lost 0 bases, with 11 bases spanning the gap. CDR3 protein: CASSEAGEGATNEKLFF. CDR3 coding DNA: TGTGCCAGCAGTGAAGCTGGGGAGGGAGCAACTAATGAAAAACTGTTTTTT.

In its sample, this clone was seen once. This rearrangement joins TRBV5-6 to TRBJ1-2, with 11 bases lining up with TRBD1. V lost 5 bases to trimming and J lost 8 bases; unmatched junction nucleotides: 8. The CDR3 contains 14 residues. From germline, CDR1 is SGHDT and CDR2 YYEEEE. The CDR3 loop reads CASRAGTGGFGYTF. The CDR3, as DNA: TGTGCCAGCAGGGCCGGGACAGGGGGATTCGGCTACACCTTC.

The chain couples TRBV7-9 to TRBJ2-5; D remains ambiguous. CDR1 is SEHNR, CDR2 FQNEAQ, per germline (reference sequence). CDR3 length: 11 amino acids. Trimming took 5 bases from V and 3 from J, leaving 4 bases between them. CDR3 sequence reads: CASSTEETQYF. The DNA for the CDR3 is TGTGCCAGCAGCACAGAAGAGACCCAGTACTTC.

The gene calls are TRBV7-7 and TRBJ2-3, with D unresolved. V shed 10 bases and J shed 2 bases, with 10 bases lying between them. CDR1 is SSHAT, CDR2 FNYEAQ, per germline (reference sequence). CDR3 length: 12 residues. The CDR3, as DNA: TGTGCCACGGGCATGGTCACAGATACGCAGTATTTT. Protein: CATGMVTDTQYF.

This chain joins TRBV5-6 and TRBJ2-7; 9 bases map to TRBD1. This CDR3 contains 15 residues. V was pared by 0 bases and J by 5 bases, with 6 bases of the junction left unmatched. The germline V gene encodes CDR1 SGHDT and CDR2 YYEEEE. CDR3 amino acids: CASSLGQGGYHEQYF. CDR3 nucleotide sequence: TGTGCCAGCAGCTTGGGACAGGGGGGGTACCACGAGCAGTACTTC.

The gene calls are TRBV10-2 and TRBJ2-1; D may be TRBD2 (5 bases). V was trimmed by 0 bases and J by 10 bases, leaving 7 bases between them. The CDR3 is made up of 12 amino acids. CDR1 and CDR2 from the germline V gene are WSHSY and SAAADI. The CDR3 DNA follows: TGCGCCAGCAGTGAGTCTGGAGGCGAGCAGTTCTTC. This codes for CASSESGGEQFF.

V gene TRBV10-3 combines with J gene TRBJ2-3, with 10 nucleotides matching TRBD1. V shed 2 bases and J 3 bases; nucleotides not matched to a gene: 2. This CDR3 has 15 amino acids. The germline CDR1 and CDR2 sequences are ENHRY and SYGVKD. This chain's CDR3 is CAISEPGQGTDTQYF. The DNA of the CDR3 is TGTGCCATCAGTGAGCCGGGACAGGGGACAGATACGCAGTATTTT.